What follows are 10 T cell receptor beta chains derived from one specimen sequenced in a study of blood T cell repertoires in COVID-19. Measured with immunoSEQ multiplex PCR; TCRdb has only the in-frame clones, and not every one. This table holds more than 200,000 clones, 65% to 90% found once. Sequenced material: peripheral blood. The receptors here all came from a woman aged 80 or older with active or convalescent COVID-19.

The chain uses TRBV30 and TRBJ2-3; 10 bases agree with TRBD2. The CDR3 consists of 14 residues. CDR1 and CDR2 from the germline V gene are GTSNPN and SVGIG (reference sequence). Losses at the gene ends were 0 bases for V and 5 bases for J; bases not matched to a gene: 2. The CDR3 region is CAWSVAGGGDTQYF. The CDR3 bases are TGTGCCTGGAGTGTAGCGGGAGGGGGAGATACGCAGTATTTT.

The rearrangement joins TRBV6-5 to TRBJ1-1; D not certain. The CDR3 loop spans 14 amino acids. The V end was cut by 6 bases, the J end by 0 bases, with 11 bases between. The germline gives CDR1 MNHEY, CDR2 SVGAGI. For the CDR3, the DNA is TGTGCCAGCAGATTCACCACAGTGAACACTGAAGCTTTCTTT. Its translation is CASRFTTVNTEAFF.

CDR3 residues: CASSRDSYGYTF. CDR3 nucleotides: TGTGCCAGCTCACGGGACAGCTATGGCTACACCTTC. J is TRBJ1-2 and V is TRBV18, with 7 bases matching TRBD1. V dropped 4 bases and J dropped 4; count of bases not matched to a gene: 0. This CDR3 has 12 amino acids. Looked up from germline, CDR1 is KGHSH and CDR2 is LQKENI.

The V call is TRBV11-3, the J call TRBJ1-1, with a possible D match to TRBD1 (5 bases). The CDR3 has 13 amino acids. V was clipped by 1 base and J by 6 bases, with 9 bases between them. Germline V lookup: CDR1 SGHNT, CDR2 YENEEA. This chain's CDR3 is CASSLVAGAEAFF. The CDR3 nucleotides read TGTGCCAGCAGCTTAGTTGCGGGGGCTGAAGCTTTCTTT.

This clone came up a few times. The chain employs TRBV5-1 and TRBJ1-1; 10 nucleotides line up with TRBD1. Germline V gene sequence: CDR1 SGHRS, CDR2 YFSETQ. V dropped 4 bases and J dropped 4; count of bases not matched to a gene: 7. This CDR3 region has 15 residues. CDR3 residues: CASSLLGQGSTEAFF. In DNA form, the CDR3 reads TGCGCCAGCAGCCTGTTGGGACAGGGGAGCACTGAAGCTTTCTTT.

The chain employs TRBV18 and TRBJ1-6; 10 bases are shared with TRBD1. The CDR3 contains 14 residues. V was clipped by 3 bases and J by 8 bases; unmatched bases: 1. CDR1 KGHSH and CDR2 LQKENI come from the germline V gene. The CDR3 DNA reads TGTGCCAGCTCACCGACAGGGGGCGATTCACCCCTCCACTTT. It encodes CASSPTGGDSPLHF.

The J gene is TRBJ2-5, the V gene TRBV19; 7 positions agree with TRBD1. V dropped 5 bases and J dropped 5; count of bases not matched to a gene: 14. Germline V lookup: CDR1 LNHDA, CDR2 SQIVND (reference sequence). The CDR3 has 16 residues. The CDR3 DNA reads as TGTGCCAGTAGTTTCCACTTCGGGACAGCCACGGAGACCCAGTACTTC. It is translated as CASSFHFGTATETQYF. The full variable domain, its missing parts supplied by reference TRBV19 and TRBJ2-5, is DGGITQSPKYLFRKEGQNVTLSCEQNLNHDAMYWYRQDPGQGLRLIYYSQIVNDFQKGDIAEGYSVSREKKESFPLTVTSAQKNPTAFYLCASSFHFGTATETQYFGPGTRLLVL.

The chain uses TRBV29-1 and TRBJ1-2; D is uncertain. Germline values: CDR1 SQVTM, CDR2 ANQGSEA. Trimming took off 8 bases at V and 4 bases at J, with 11 bases between the two ends. The CDR3 is made up of 11 amino acids. The CDR3 loop is CSHEGSYGYTF. The CDR3 DNA follows: TGCAGCCACGAGGGTTCCTATGGCTACACCTTC.

In its sample, this clone was seen once. This chain links TRBV11-2 with TRBJ1-4; D is perhaps TRBD1 (6 bases). From germline, CDR1 is SGHAT and CDR2 FQNNGV. This CDR3 comprises 13 residues. V lost 5 bases and J lost 7, with 11 bases in between. The CDR3 here is CASSPLGGEKLFF. Here the CDR3 DNA reads TGTGCCAGCAGCCCATTAGGGGGTGAAAAACTGTTTTTT.

V gene TRBV19 combines with J gene TRBJ1-6; 10 bases match TRBD1. The CDR3 totals 15 residues. Looked up from germline, CDR1 is LNHDA and CDR2 is SQIVND (reference sequence). V was clipped by 7 bases and J by 8 bases; unmatched bases: 8. The CDR3 DNA sequence: TGTGCCAGTACCTCCAGGGGGACAGGGGATTCACCCCTCCACTTT. It encodes CASTSRGTGDSPLHF.